The next 20 T cell receptor beta chains were all read from a single sample in a study of neurological immune-mediated disorders. TCRdb recomputed calls from the 5' RACE reads with MiXCR, one row per CDR3 protein. The table lists roughly 70,000 distinct CDR3 sequences, almost 4% of them singletons. The source material was PBMCs. All receptors derive from a man aged 25-45 years with multiple sclerosis.

This clonotype has at least ten counts. CDR3: CASSQGTSVGTGELFF. The CDR3 DNA reads as TGTGCCAGCAGCCAAGGGACTAGCGTGGGCACCGGGGAGCTGTTTTTT. The gene calls are TRBV3-1 and TRBJ2-2; the match to TRBD2 covers 9 bases. The CDR3 length is 16 residues. CDR1 is LGHDT and CDR2 is YNNKEL in the germline V gene (reference sequence). With 1 base clipped from V and 4 bases from J, the junction kept 4 bases outside the gene matches. Looking up the rest from reference TRBV3-1 and TRBJ2-2 gives the full variable domain: DTAVSQTPKYLVTQMGNDKSIKCEQNLGHDTMYWYKQDSKKFLKIMFSYNNKELIINETVPNRFSPKSPDKAHLNLHINSLELGDSAVYFCASSQGTSVGTGELFFGEGSRLTVL.

As for this clonotype: Being one base from a much bigger clone, this may be a read error. This chain joins TRBV10-3 and TRBJ2-3; D is undetermined. This CDR3 comprises 14 residues. Deletions cut 0 bases from V and 2 bases from J, with 6 bases between. Looked up from germline, CDR1 is ENHRY and CDR2 is SYGVKD. The CDR3 region is CAISESENTDTQYF. In DNA form, the CDR3 reads TGTGCCATCAGTGAGTCGGAAAACACAGATACGCAGTATTTT.

This clonotype was observed at least ten times. The J gene is TRBJ1-2, the V gene TRBV5-1, with 8 bases aligning to TRBD1. The CDR3 covers 13 residues. Germline loops: CDR1 SGHRS, CDR2 YFSETQ. Losses at the gene ends were 4 bases for V and 6 bases for J; bases not matched to a gene: 5. This chain's CDR3 is CASSKDREDGYTF. DNA of the CDR3: TGCGCCAGCAGCAAGGACAGGGAGGATGGCTACACCTTC. Together with reference TRBV5-1 and TRBJ1-2, the CDR3 gives the full variable domain: KAGVTQTPRYLIKTRGQQVTLSCSPISGHRSVSWYQQTPGQGLQFLFEYFSETQRNKGNFPGRFSGRQFSNSRSEMNVSTLELGDSALYLCASSKDREDGYTFGSGTRLTVV.

A note on this clonotype: The junction departs from germline at one end; a sequencing error may be responsible. V gene TRBV12-3 or TRBV12-4 combines with J gene TRBJ1-5; perhaps TRBD1 as D (5 bases). The CDR3 totals 12 residues. The CDR3 DNA follows: TGTGCCAGCAGGGGGGAGAATCAGCCCCAGAATTTT. This sequence encodes CASRGENQPQNF.

This clonotype was detected ten times or more. The V and J genes are TRBV5-1 and TRBJ2-7; D could derive from TRBD1 or TRBD2 (5 bases each). This CDR3 comprises 14 residues. Germline V CDR1 and CDR2: SGHRS, YFSETQ. The V gene lost 3 bases and the J gene lost 7 bases, with 17 bases spanning the gap. The CDR3 sequence is CASSSPGTHEEQYF. DNA of the CDR3: TGCGCCAGCAGCTCCCCCGGGACCCACGAAGAGCAGTACTTC. The complete variable domain, with remaining parts taken from reference TRBV5-1 and TRBJ2-7, reads KAGVTQTPRYLIKTRGQQVTLSCSPISGHRSVSWYQQTPGQGLQFLFEYFSETQRNKGNFPGRFSGRQFSNSRSEMNVSTLELGDSALYLCASSSPGTHEEQYFGPGTRLTVT.

This clonotype has ten or more counts. This chain uses TRBV9 with TRBJ2-5, with TRBD1 identical over 7 bases. Trimming at V came to 4 bases and at J to 0 bases, leaving 9 bases not matched to a gene. Germline-derived CDR1 and CDR2 are SGDLS and YYNGEE. The CDR3 sequence is 16 residues long. CDR3 DNA sequence: TGTGCCAGCAGCAAGATGGGACAGCCGTACCAAGAGACCCAGTACTTC. Protein sequence: CASSKMGQPYQETQYF.

This clonotype appeared many times. The chain couples TRBV10-2 to TRBJ2-3, with TRBD2 as a possible D gene (5 bases). This CDR3 spans 14 amino acids. The V gene lost 1 base and the J gene lost 2 bases, with 7 bases spanning the gap. Germline CDR1 is WSHSY and CDR2 is SAAADI. The chain's CDR3 is CASSEYGVTDTQYF. The CDR3, as DNA: TGCGCCAGCAGTGAGTACGGGGTCACAGATACGCAGTATTTT.

This clonotype was recorded many times. This chain links TRBV2 with TRBJ1-2; D remains unclear. CDR3 size: 13 residues. CDR1 is SNHLY and CDR2 is FYNNEI in the germline V gene. V was clipped by 6 bases and J by 8 bases, with 16 bases between them. This chain's CDR3 is CASSLGSSWGYTF. The CDR3 DNA reads as TGTGCCAGCAGCTTAGGGAGTTCGTGGGGCTACACCTTC.

This clonotype was picked up many times. The chain employs TRBV5-1 and TRBJ2-3, with 7 bases identical to TRBD1. This CDR3 contains 16 residues. The germline V gene has CDR1 SGHRS and CDR2 YFSETQ. Germline trimming cut 4 bases from V and 1 base from J; bases unmatched to any gene: 9. In DNA form, the CDR3 reads TGCGCCAGCAGCAACAAACAGGGGCTTGGCACAGATACGCAGTATTTT. Encoded protein: CASSNKQGLGTDTQYF.

This clonotype was picked up many times. V gene TRBV4-2 combines with J gene TRBJ2-7, with 8 bases aligning to TRBD1. The CDR3 sequence is 16 residues long. With 2 bases clipped from V and 2 bases from J, the junction kept 8 bases outside the gene matches. Germline loops: CDR1 LGHNA, CDR2 YNFKEQ. DNA for the CDR3: TGTGCCAGCAGCCAAACGAGCAGGGGGCCACCCTACGAGCAGTACTTC. Protein sequence: CASSQTSRGPPYEQYF.

V gene TRBV27 combines with J gene TRBJ1-1; 10 nucleotides match TRBD1. The V gene end was trimmed by 2 bases and the J gene end by 4 bases; junction bases not matched to a gene: 4. The CDR3 extends over 15 amino acids. From germline, CDR1 is MNHEY and CDR2 SMNVEV (reference sequence). CDR3 nucleotide sequence: TGTGCCAGCAGTTTAGGAGGGACAGGGGTCACTGAAGCTTTCTTT. Encoded protein: CASSLGGTGVTEAFF.

This clonotype was counted many times. The rearrangement joins TRBV20-1 to TRBJ1-4; D is unclear. Germline V gives CDR1 DFQATT, CDR2 SNEGSKA (reference sequence). This CDR3 has 14 residues. The ends were cut back, 0 bases at V and 8 bases at J, with 13 bases in the middle. CDR3 coding DNA: TGCAGTGCTAGAGATCGGGTGGCAGCCGAAAAACTGTTTTTT. Its protein product is CSARDRVAAEKLFF.

This clonotype was counted at least ten times. The chain couples TRBV7-9 to TRBJ1-1, with D perhaps TRBD1 (6 bases). The CDR3 runs 16 residues. Trimming took 0 bases from V and 6 from J, leaving 17 bases between them. Germline assignment: CDR1 SEHNR and CDR2 FQNEAQ (reference sequence). CDR3 residues: CASSLATGKREAEAFF. The DNA of the CDR3 is TGTGCCAGCAGCTTAGCAACAGGGAAACGAGAGGCTGAAGCTTTCTTT. The full variable domain, rest sourced from reference TRBV7-9 and TRBJ1-1, is DTGVSQNPRHKITKRGQNVTFRCDPISEHNRLYWYRQTLGQGPEFLTYFQNEAQLEKSRLLSDRFSAERPKGSFSTLEIQRTEQGDSAMYLCASSLATGKREAEAFFGQGTRLTVV.

This clonotype was recorded many times. This chain links TRBV4-3 with TRBJ2-7, with 7 nucleotides matching TRBD1. V trimming: 3 bases; J trimming: 1 base; junction bases outside the gene matches: 9. The CDR3 sequence is 16 residues long. Germline V gene sequence: CDR1 LGHNA, CDR2 YSLEER. The CDR3 region is CASSQTSGTASYEQYF. DNA for the CDR3: TGCGCCAGCAGCCAGACCTCCGGGACAGCATCCTACGAGCAGTACTTC.

The table lists this clonotype with many counts. The chain recombines TRBV2 with TRBJ2-3; a possible D gene is TRBD1 (6 bases). Trimming cost V 4 bases and J 0 bases, with 8 bases left between them. The CDR3 contains 14 residues. Germline assignment: CDR1 SNHLY and CDR2 FYNNEI. CDR3 sequence reads: CASSGGQSTDTQYF. Here the CDR3 DNA reads TGTGCCAGCAGTGGCGGACAGAGCACAGATACGCAGTATTTT.

There are many counts of this clonotype. The genes are TRBV5-1 and TRBJ2-1; TRBD2 matches at 7 bases. V gave up 1 base and J gave up 12 bases; unmatched junction bases: 19. This CDR3 comprises 17 residues. CDR1 and CDR2 (germline): SGHRS, YFSETQ. CDR3 sequence reads: CASSLSSPLGGFYWQFF. CDR3 DNA sequence: TGCGCCAGCAGCTTGAGCTCCCCGCTGGGGGGGTTTTACTGGCAGTTCTTC.

This clonotype came up many times. The chain is built from TRBV27 and TRBJ2-5; 7 bases map to TRBD2. J lost 3 bases, V lost 2 bases, and 0 bases had no gene match. This CDR3 contains 13 residues. Germline CDR1 is MNHEY and CDR2 is SMNVEV (reference sequence). This CDR3 reads CASSLRGEETQYF. CDR3 in DNA: TGTGCCAGCAGTTTACGGGGGGAAGAGACCCAGTACTTC.

Many counts were recorded for this clonotype. V and J are TRBV12-3 or TRBV12-4 and TRBJ2-3, with a possible D match to TRBD1 (6 bases). The CDR3 loop spans 16 amino acids. V lost 3 bases to trimming and J lost 0 bases, with 13 bases between them. The DNA for the CDR3 is TGTGCCAGCAGTTTCCTCAGGGGCTCGAGCACAGATACGCAGTATTTT. It codes for CASSFLRGSSTDTQYF.

This clonotype was seen only a few times. This may be a read error, as it is one base from a much larger clone. This chain joins TRBV20-1 and TRBJ1-1; maybe TRBD1 (5 bases). The CDR3 has 15 residues. V was trimmed by 4 bases and J by 0 bases, leaving 15 bases between them. Germline CDR1 reads DFQATT; CDR2 reads SNEGSKA (reference sequence). In nucleotides, the CDR3 is TGCAGTGCTAATAACGCAGGGAAAATGAACACTGAAGCTTTCTTT. Residues: CSANNAGKMNTEAFF.

In this sample, this clonotype turned up many times. This chain connects TRBV20-1 to TRBJ2-5, with D maybe TRBD1 (6 bases). The V and J ends lost 6 bases and 1 base respectively, with 15 bases between them. Germline CDR1 and CDR2: DFQATT and SNEGSKA (reference sequence). The CDR3 has 14 amino acids. CDR3 region: CSAENRDTQETQYF. CDR3 sequence (DNA): TGCAGTGCAGAGAACCGGGACACCCAAGAGACCCAGTACTTC.